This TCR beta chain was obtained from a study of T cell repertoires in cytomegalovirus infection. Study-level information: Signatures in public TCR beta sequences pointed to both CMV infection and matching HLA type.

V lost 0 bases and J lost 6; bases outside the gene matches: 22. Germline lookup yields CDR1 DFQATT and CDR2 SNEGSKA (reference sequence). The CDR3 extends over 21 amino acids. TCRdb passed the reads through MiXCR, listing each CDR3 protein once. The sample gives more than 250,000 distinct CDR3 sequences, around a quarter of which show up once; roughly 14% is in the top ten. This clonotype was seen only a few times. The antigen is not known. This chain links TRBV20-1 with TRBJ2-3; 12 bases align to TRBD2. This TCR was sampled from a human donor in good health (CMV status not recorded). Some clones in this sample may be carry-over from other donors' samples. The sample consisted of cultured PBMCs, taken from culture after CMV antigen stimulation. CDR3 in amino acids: CSARDYKRLAGDRGSSDTQYF. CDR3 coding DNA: TGCAGTGCTAGAGATTACAAGAGACTAGCGGGAGATCGCGGCTCATCGGATACGCAGTATTTT.